The following is a TCR beta chain sequence with its context. The antigen remains unidentified. This specimen belongs to a study of T cells after yellow fever vaccination. Notes on the study in general: Weaker, the secondary response had a peak occurring faster, on day 5 versus 15.

TCRdb used MiXCR to reprocess the 5' RACE reads, holding one entry per CDR3 protein. The table includes a few hundred thousand distinct CDR3 sequences, 17% detected once. Trimming removed 5 bases at V and 4 bases at J, with 15 bases between. Germline V lookup: CDR1 SGHRS, CDR2 YFSETQ. This CDR3 has 14 amino acids. Specimen: PBMCs, collected 5 days after the first yellow fever vaccination. The origin of this receptor is a man between 18 and 29 years old who received the YFV17D yellow fever vaccine. The J gene is TRBJ1-2, the V gene TRBV5-1; no firm D call. This chain's CDR3 is CASSEGETAYGYTF. CDR3 nucleotides: TGCGCCAGCAGTGAAGGCGAAACTGCCTATGGCTACACCTTC.